This record concerns one TCR beta chain sequence. The sample originates from a study of blood T cell repertoires in COVID-19. Background on the study: Donors in the United States, Italy and Spain gave samples during acute or convalescent COVID-19.

Trimming shortened V by 2 bases and J by 2 bases, and 10 bases separated the two germline ends. Looked up from germline, CDR1 is MNHEY and CDR2 is SMNVEV (reference sequence). This CDR3 has 14 amino acids. In the authors' methods: Reference gene primer amplification gave estimated nucleated cell counts. Sequenced by immunoSEQ multiplex PCR; TCRdb stores in-frame clones only, minus some. That table supplies the V and J calls and clone size; D and trimming were determined from the DNA. The data show around 280,000 clones, roughly 87% seen once. The rearrangement links TRBV27 to TRBJ2-7, with D possibly matching TRBD2 (6 bases). Sequencing was performed on peripheral blood. This receptor was identified in a woman aged 45-59 years who had recovered from COVID-19. CDR3 sequence: CASSLGGMAYEQYF. The CDR3 DNA reads TGTGCCAGCAGTTTAGGCGGGATGGCCTACGAGCAGTACTTC.